This T cell receptor (beta chain) was sequenced for a study of control samples from healthy donors and cancer patients (dated by TCRdb to 2018 to 2020). Library creation used the immunoSEQ multiplex PCR assay. TCRdb obtained this table from immuneACCESS and retained in-frame rearrangements with V and J assigned. These tables miss some clones; where compared with another copy, unresolved V genes account for less than half of the shortfall, and the remainder is unexplained. The sample table lists around 26,000 clones, around 83% of them with a count of one. Clones ranked in the top ten supply around a quarter of the sample. Including cysteine and phenylalanine, the CDR3 has 18 amino acids. The retained sequence is limited to the CDR3, 54 bases, with the frame set at the first base. CDR1 and CDR2 (SGDLS, YYNGEE) derive from the germline V gene. Here V drops 3 bases and J drops 0 bases, and the junction holds 6 bases not matched to any gene.

This clone has only one observation. Its antigen is currently not known. The record has no base qualities; no much larger clone is one base away. Material: PBMCs. Recombination connected TRBV9 to TRBJ2-1, with 13 bases aligning to TRBD2. The receptor was derived from a man aged 55 to 70 with colorectal cancer. The DNA reads as follows: TGTGCCAGCAGCGGGACTAGCGGGGGTTTGAGCTCCTACAATGAGCAGTTCTTC. Its protein is CASSGTSGGLSSYNEQFF.